The T cell receptor (beta chain) described here comes from a study of identical twins. J gave up 3 bases and V 3 bases, and 12 bases lay outside the gene matches. The germline CDR1 and CDR2 sequences are SGDLS and YYNGEE. The CDR3 is made up of 19 amino acids. This clonotype was counted a few times. TCRdb analysed the 5' RACE reads with MiXCR anew, one entry per CDR3 protein. Of about 890,000 distinct CDR3 sequences in the sample, 9% to 15% were seen once. These data also featured in a second study, about yellow fever vaccine responses in identical twins.

Sequenced material: PBMCs. This sequence was found in a woman under 30 in good health. This sequence joins TRBV9 and TRBJ2-6; the match to TRBD2 covers 10 bases. The CDR3 loop reads CASSETTSGALGGANVLTF. Here the CDR3 DNA reads TGTGCCAGCAGCGAGACTACTAGCGGGGCCCTAGGTGGGGCCAACGTCCTGACTTTC.